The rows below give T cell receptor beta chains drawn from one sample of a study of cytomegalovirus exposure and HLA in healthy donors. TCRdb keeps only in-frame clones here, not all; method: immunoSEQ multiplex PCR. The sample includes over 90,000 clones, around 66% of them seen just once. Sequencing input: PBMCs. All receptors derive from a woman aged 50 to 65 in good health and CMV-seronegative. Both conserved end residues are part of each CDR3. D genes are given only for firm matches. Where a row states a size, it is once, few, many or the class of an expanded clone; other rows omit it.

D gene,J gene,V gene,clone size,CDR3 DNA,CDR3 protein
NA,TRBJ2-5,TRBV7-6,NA,TGTGCCAGCAGCTCAATTACCGGGAAACTGGCCCAGTACTTC,CASSSITGKLAQYF
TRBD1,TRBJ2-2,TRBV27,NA,TGTGCCAGCAGGCCGAACAGGGGGCGAATGAACACCGGGGAGCTGTTTTTT,CASRPNRGRMNTGELFF
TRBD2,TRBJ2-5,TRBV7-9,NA,TGTGCCAGCAGCTTGGGGTTCGCTAGCGGGAGGGCCCGAGAGACCCAGTACTTC,CASSLGFASGRARETQYF
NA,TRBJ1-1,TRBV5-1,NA,TGCGCCAGCAGCCCGGGGACATCGAACACTGAAGCTTTCTTT,CASSPGTSNTEAFF
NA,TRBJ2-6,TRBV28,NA,TGTGCCAGCAGTTTATCGGGGTTCTCTGGGGCCAACGTCCTGACTTTC,CASSLSGFSGANVLTF
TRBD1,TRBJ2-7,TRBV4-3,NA,TGCGCCAGCAGCCACGGGGCTTCGGCAGGGGGCTCCTACGAGCAGTACTTC,CASSHGASAGGSYEQYF
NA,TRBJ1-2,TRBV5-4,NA,TGTGCCAGCAGCTTTTCAGGGATCCCCGCCTATGGCTACACCTTC,CASSFSGIPAYGYTF
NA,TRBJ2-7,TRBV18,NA,TGTGCCAGCTCACCACGGAGACTAGAAACCTACGAGCAGTACTTC,CASSPRRLETYEQYF
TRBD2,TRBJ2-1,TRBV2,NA,TGTGCCAGCAGGGGACTAGCGGGAGCGAATGAGCAGTTCTTC,CASRGLAGANEQFF
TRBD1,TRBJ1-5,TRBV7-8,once,TGTGCCAGCAGCTTCGACAGGGATCAGCCCCAGCATTTT,CASSFDRDQPQHF
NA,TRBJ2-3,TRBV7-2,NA,TGTGCCAGCAGCTTAGCGCTTTCTAGCAGAACAGATACGCAGTATTTT,CASSLALSSRTDTQYF
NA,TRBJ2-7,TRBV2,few,TGTGCCAGCAGCAAAGACTTTCTAGATGGTAGCTACGAGCAGTACTTC,CASSKDFLDGSYEQYF
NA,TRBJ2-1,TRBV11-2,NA,TGTGCCAGCAGCTTAGATCCTGACTACCTCATTTTCTTCGATGAGCAGTTCTTC,CASSLDPDYLIFFDEQFF
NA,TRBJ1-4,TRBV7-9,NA,TGTGCCAGCAGCATACGGCAGGGACTAAATGAAAAACTGTTTTTT,CASSIRQGLNEKLFF
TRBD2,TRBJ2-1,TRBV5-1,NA,TGCGCCAGCAGCTTGGGGCCTAGCGGGGAATACAATGAGCAGTTCTTC,CASSLGPSGEYNEQFF
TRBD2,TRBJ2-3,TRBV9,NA,TGTGCCAGCAGCGTCCATCTAGCGGGAGTCGGTGATACGCAGTATTTT,CASSVHLAGVGDTQYF
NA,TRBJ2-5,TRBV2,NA,TGTGCCAGCAGTCTGGACAGGGAGGGGACCCAGTACTTC,CASSLDREGTQYF
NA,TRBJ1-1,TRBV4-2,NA,TGTGCCAGCAGCCAAGTACAGGGACAAGCTTTCTTT,CASSQVQGQAFF
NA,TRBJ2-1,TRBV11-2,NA,TGTGCCAGCAGCCGCTTAAGGGGGAGTGTGGACTCGTTCGAGCAGTTCTTC,CASSRLRGSVDSFEQFF
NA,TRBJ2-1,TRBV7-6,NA,TGTGCCAGCAGCTTAGACTGGTCCTACAATGAGCAGTTCTTC,CASSLDWSYNEQFF
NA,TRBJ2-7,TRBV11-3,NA,TGTGCCAGCAGCCGAGGACACGCGGCCTCCTACGAGCAGTACTTC,CASSRGHAASYEQYF
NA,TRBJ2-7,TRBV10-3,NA,TGTGCCATCAGTGAGGCTCGTTATTCCCGAACGGGTTATTCCTACGAGCAGTACTTC,CAISEARYSRTGYSYEQYF
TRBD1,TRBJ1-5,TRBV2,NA,TGTGCCAGCAGCGACCTAGACAGGGGGCAGTGGGTCAATCAGCCCCAGCATTTT,CASSDLDRGQWVNQPQHF
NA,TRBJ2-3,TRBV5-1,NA,TGCGCCAGCAGCTTGGGGTCCGGAGAAGATACGCAGTATTTT,CASSLGSGEDTQYF
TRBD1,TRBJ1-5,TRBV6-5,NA,TGTGCCAGCAGCCGGGACAGACATCACTCCCAGCATTTT,CASSRDRHHSQHF
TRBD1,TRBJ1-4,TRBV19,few,TGTGCCAGTAGGATTACAGGGGGCGTTGAAAAACTGTTTTTT,CASRITGGVEKLFF
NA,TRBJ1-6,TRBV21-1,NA,TGTGCCAGCACCCCGGGACAGGGGTGCTATAATTCACCCCTCCACTTT,CASTPGQGCYNSPLHF
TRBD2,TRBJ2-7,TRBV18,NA,TGTGCCAGCTCACCAGGCAGCGGGAGGGTTTACGAGCAGTACTTC,CASSPGSGRVYEQYF
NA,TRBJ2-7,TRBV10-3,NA,TGTGCCATCAGTGAGTCTAAGGGGTCCTACGAGCAGTACTTC,CAISESKGSYEQYF
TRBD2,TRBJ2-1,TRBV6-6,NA,TGTGCCAGCAGTTACTCGGCGGGAGACAAGAACAATGAGCAGTTCTTC,CASSYSAGDKNNEQFF
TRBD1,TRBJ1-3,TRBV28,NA,TGTGCCAGCAGCAAACAGGGGGCTGGAAACACCATATATTTT,CASSKQGAGNTIYF
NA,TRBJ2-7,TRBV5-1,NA,TGCGCCAGCAGCGAAGGACATAGAGCCTACGAGCAGTACTTC,CASSEGHRAYEQYF
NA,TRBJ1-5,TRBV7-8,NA,TGTGCCAGCAGCTTATTTAGAAGAGATCAGCCCCAGCATTTT,CASSLFRRDQPQHF
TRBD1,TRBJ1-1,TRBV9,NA,TGTGCCAGCAATCAACAGGGGTTGGGTATAAACACTGAAGCTTTCTTT,CASNQQGLGINTEAFF
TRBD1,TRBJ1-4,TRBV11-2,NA,TGTGCCAGCAGCTTAGCAGGGGGAATTGAAAAACTGTTTTTT,CASSLAGGIEKLFF
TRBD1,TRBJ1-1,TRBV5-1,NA,TGCGCCAGCAGCTTGGAGGGCGGGGACAGGAACACTGAAGCTTTCTTT,CASSLEGGDRNTEAFF
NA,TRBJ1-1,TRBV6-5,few,TGTGCCAGCCGCTTATACCGAGGCACTGAAGCTTTCTTT,CASRLYRGTEAFF
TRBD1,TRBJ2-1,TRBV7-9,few,TGTGCCAGCAGCTTAGGACAGGGAATGTACAATGAGCAGTTCTTC,CASSLGQGMYNEQFF
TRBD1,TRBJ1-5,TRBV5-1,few,TGCGCCAGCAGCACAGGGGAGGATCAGCCCCAGCATTTT,CASSTGEDQPQHF
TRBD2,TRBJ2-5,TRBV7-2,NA,TGTGCCAGCAGCCGCGGGGGGGCGGTGGAGACCCAGTACTTC,CASSRGGAVETQYF
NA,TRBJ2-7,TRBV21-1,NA,TGTGCCAGCAGCAAAGCGCTTGGTTCTATTATCCCGAACTACGAGCAGTACTTC,CASSKALGSIIPNYEQYF